Given below is one TCR beta chain in context. Its antigen remains undetermined. No much larger clone exists at a distance of one base, and base qualities are not known. At one collaborating source in Seattle, patients were enrolled during active infection and were followed longitudinally through the course of disease. Each collaborating institution followed its own protocols to collect whole blood in K2EDTA tubes. For TCRbeta analysis, collaborators shipped samples in one of three forms: frozen whole blood, isolated PBMCs, or DNA extracted from either of those sample types. TCRbeta CDR3 regions were amplified from genomic DNA using the immunoSEQ Assay, a bias-controlled multiplex PCR. As for how the authors treated the data: Within the assay, amplification of reference gene primers was used to estimate how many nucleated cells each sample contained. Sequence reads were collapsed and filtered to measure the absolute abundance of every unique TCRbeta CDR3 rearrangement. Productive Simpson clonality was computed per sample as the square root of Simpson's diversity index over productive rearrangements. TCRdb took this table from immuneACCESS and kept in-frame rearrangements with V and J called. Such tables lack part of the clones; where checked against another copy, unresolved V genes explain under half of the gap, and the rest is unexplained. That table is the source of V, J and clone size, and D and trimming were worked out from the DNA. In all, the sample holds some 350,000 clones, and more than 70% of those were seen once. Clones ranked in the top ten supply approximately 3% of the sample.

Measured from the cysteine to the phenylalanine, the CDR3 is 15 residues long. Just the 45-base CDR3 DNA is kept, in frame starting at base 1. CDR1 LNHNV and CDR2 YYDKDF are derived from the germline V gene (reference sequence). Trimming takes 3 bases from V and 5 bases from J, and the germline ends sit 13 bases apart. This entry comes from a study of blood T cell repertoires in COVID-19 (dated by TCRdb to the early 2020s). Concerning the study at large: Collaborator samples came from the United States, Italy and Spain and covered acute and convalescent phases of COVID-19. Nearly every sample came with metadata listing a de-identified subject ID, COVID-19 status, age in years and sex. Subjects who had been exposed to COVID-19, were actively infected with it, or had recovered from it provided the deeply sampled blood TCRbeta repertoires that made up the dataset. Where HLA class I and class II types were available, the types were taken from metadata supplied by the sample provider, not from assay-based typing. The material from the prospective study consisted of cDNA or gDNA derived from T cells, B-cell-depleted T cells, or PBMCs. The samples were drawn from the first 160 participants of the ongoing ImmuneRACE study and from 1,254 subjects provided by 6 global collaborators. A freely available public database, intended as a resource for researchers studying the immune response to SARS-CoV-2, is where the repertoires were released. The full study reports these points: Clinical and demographic metadata were provided uncurated, with the amount varying by source and participant.

Sequenced input: peripheral blood. The rearranged segments are TRBV15 and TRBJ1-4; perhaps TRBD1 is the D gene, with 5 bases matching. This clonotype originated in a woman aged 25 to 39 with COVID-19, enrolled during active disease. The DNA reads as follows: TGTGCCACCAGCAGTTGGCTGGGGGGAAATGAAAAACTGTTTTTT. The encoded protein is CATSSWLGGNEKLFF.